These T cell receptor beta chains were read from a single sample in a study of blood T cell repertoires in COVID-19. Generated by immunoSEQ multiplex PCR, the TCRdb table keeps only in-frame clones and is missing some. The table includes about 190,000 clones, nearly 90% detected once. Sequenced sample: peripheral blood. Receptors originate from a man aged 45 to 65 with acute or convalescent COVID-19. Each CDR3 is given with its conserved first and last residue. A D gene is named only where the DNA matches it firmly. For some rows the clone size is stated as once, few or many, or as a class when expanded; others skip it.

.,TRBV30,TRBJ2-5,once,CAWSSGETQYF,TGTGCCTGGAGTTCGGGGGAGACCCAGTACTTC
.,TRBV28,TRBJ1-5,.,CASSLSGAQPQHF,TGTGCCAGCAGTTTATCAGGGGCTCAGCCCCAGCATTTT
.,TRBV28,TRBJ1-2,.,CASSYRQTDGYTF,TGTGCCAGCAGCTATCGACAGACAGATGGCTACACCTTC
.,TRBV7-8,TRBJ1-3,.,CASSLALEQGSRGNTIYF,TGTGCCAGCAGCTTAGCGCTTGAACAGGGCTCTCGTGGAAACACCATATATTTT
TRBD1,TRBV14,TRBJ2-1,once,CASSQGSDRGQVF,TGTGCCAGCAGCCAAGGATCCGACAGGGGGCAGGTCTTC
TRBD1,TRBV19,TRBJ1-3,.,CASSQTGGSGNTIYF,TGTGCCAGTAGTCAAACAGGGGGCTCTGGAAACACCATATATTTT
.,TRBV5-4,TRBJ1-3,.,CASSWGGTGTAFGNTIYF,TGTGCCAGCAGCTGGGGGGGCACAGGGACCGCTTTTGGAAACACCATATATTTT
.,TRBV27,TRBJ1-5,.,CASSSWAVGQPQHF,TGTGCCAGCAGTTCCTGGGCCGTGGGTCAGCCCCAGCATTTT
TRBD2,TRBV18,TRBJ2-1,.,CASSPRTSGGSSYNEQFF,TGTGCCAGCTCACCAAGGACTAGCGGGGGGAGCTCCTACAATGAGCAGTTCTTC
TRBD1,TRBV4-1,TRBJ2-2,.,CASSQEGLGTGTLFGELFF,TGCGCCAGCAGCCAAGAGGGGCTGGGGACAGGGACCCTCTTCGGGGAGCTGTTTTTT
TRBD1,TRBV28,TRBJ1-2,.,CASSYGAGQGPLGYTF,TGTGCCAGCAGTTACGGAGCGGGACAGGGCCCCTTGGGCTACACCTTC
.,TRBV30,TRBJ2-1,once,CAWSVLETKQFF,TGTGCCTGGAGTGTACTCGAAACCAAGCAGTTCTTC
TRBD1,TRBV9,TRBJ2-2,.,CASSVEGAKSGELFF,TGTGCCAGCAGCGTAGAGGGGGCCAAAAGCGGGGAGCTGTTTTTT
TRBD2,TRBV7-9,TRBJ2-2,.,CASSLGASGGANTGELFF,TGTGCCAGCAGCTTAGGGGCTAGCGGGGGCGCGAACACCGGGGAGCTGTTTTTT
TRBD1,TRBV5-1,TRBJ1-5,few,CASSLEGASNQPQHF,TGCGCCAGCAGCTTGGAGGGGGCGTCTAATCAGCCCCAGCATTTT
.,TRBV7-8,TRBJ2-1,.,CASSLAPLGGAAYNEQFF,TGTGCCAGCAGCTTAGCCCCCCTTGGGGGGGCGGCCTACAATGAGCAGTTCTTC
.,TRBV5-1,TRBJ1-1,.,CASSLAEETEAFF,TGCGCCAGCAGCTTGGCCGAGGAAACTGAAGCTTTCTTT
TRBD1,TRBV11-2,TRBJ2-1,once,CASSYYRGWDEQFF,TGTGCCAGCAGCTACTACAGGGGTTGGGATGAGCAGTTCTTC
TRBD2,TRBV4-3,TRBJ2-3,.,CASSQGLAGGQADTQYF,TGCGCCAGCAGCCAGGGACTAGCGGGGGGGCAGGCAGATACGCAGTATTTT
TRBD2,TRBV5-4,TRBJ2-7,.,CASSFSAGGGVSYEQYF,TGTGCCAGCAGCTTTTCGGCGGGAGGAGGGGTCTCCTACGAGCAGTACTTC
TRBD1,TRBV19,TRBJ2-3,.,CASSLGQGGNTQYF,TGTGCCAGTAGTTTAGGACAGGGAGGCAATACGCAGTATTTT
.,TRBV5-5,TRBJ1-3,.,CASSFGQGGNTIYF,TGTGCCAGCAGCTTCGGGCAGGGTGGAAACACCATATATTTT
.,TRBV2,TRBJ1-2,.,CASSEGRFSGYTF,TGTGCCAGCAGTGAAGGTAGATTCTCTGGCTACACCTTC
TRBD1,TRBV24-1,TRBJ1-6,.,CATSETTGEVGSPLHF,TGTGCCACCAGTGAGACCACAGGGGAAGTTGGTTCACCCCTCCACTTT
TRBD1,TRBV5-1,TRBJ1-2,.,CASSSGQGGDYGYTF,TGCGCCAGCAGCTCCGGACAGGGGGGGGACTATGGCTACACCTTC
.,TRBV28,TRBJ1-5,once,CASTLGYQPQHF,TGTGCCAGCACCCTCGGGTATCAGCCCCAGCATTTT
.,TRBV27,TRBJ1-5,.,CASSLGTGTQPQHF,TGTGCCAGCAGTTTAGGAACAGGAACTCAGCCCCAGCATTTT
.,TRBV19,TRBJ1-1,.,CASSPRVFTEAFF,TGTGCCAGTAGCCCGAGGGTGTTTACTGAAGCTTTCTTT
.,TRBV19,TRBJ1-1,.,CASTTLAPGRNAAFF,TGTGCCAGTACCACACTAGCTCCGGGCCGAAACGCAGCTTTCTTT
TRBD1,TRBV18,TRBJ1-3,.,CASSQSTGDGGNTIYF,TGTGCCAGCTCACAGTCGACAGGGGACGGTGGAAACACCATATATTTT